The entry below describes one T cell receptor beta chain. Its antigen is currently unknown. The record originates from a study of T cell responses to AZD1222 COVID-19 vaccine. This CDR3 comprises 13 residues. V lost 7 bases to trimming and J lost 8 bases, with 17 bases between them. General observations from the study: At baseline, seropositivity was found in only six or seven AZD1222 recipients.

Repertoires were generated with immunoSEQ multiplex PCR, while TCRdb's copy carries only in-frame clones and drops some. The table has more than 85,000 clones, around 89% seen once. J is TRBJ1-2 and V is TRBV12-3 or TRBV12-4; no firm D call. The clonotype originates from an adult in good health. The sequences come from peripheral blood, collected on day 0 of AZD1222 vaccination. CDR3 sequence: CASTPLVVGGYTF. The CDR3 bases are TGTGCCAGCACCCCATTAGTTGTCGGCGGCTACACCTTC.